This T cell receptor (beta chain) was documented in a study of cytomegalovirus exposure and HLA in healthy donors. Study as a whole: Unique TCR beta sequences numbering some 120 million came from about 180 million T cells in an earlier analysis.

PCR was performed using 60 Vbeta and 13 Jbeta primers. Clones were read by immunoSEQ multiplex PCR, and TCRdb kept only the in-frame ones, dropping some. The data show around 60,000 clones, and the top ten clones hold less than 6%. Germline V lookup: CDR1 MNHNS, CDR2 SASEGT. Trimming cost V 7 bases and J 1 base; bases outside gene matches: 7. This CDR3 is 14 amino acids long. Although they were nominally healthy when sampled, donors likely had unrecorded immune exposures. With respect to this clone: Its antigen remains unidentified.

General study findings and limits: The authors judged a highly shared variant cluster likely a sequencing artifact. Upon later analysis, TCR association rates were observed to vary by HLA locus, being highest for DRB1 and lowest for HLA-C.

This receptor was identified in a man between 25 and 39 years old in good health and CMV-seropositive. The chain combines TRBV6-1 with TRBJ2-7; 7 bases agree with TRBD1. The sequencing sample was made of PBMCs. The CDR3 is CASTFSTGSYEQYF. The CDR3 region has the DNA TGTGCCAGCACCTTTTCGACAGGGTCCTACGAGCAGTACTTC.